One TCR beta chain is described in this entry. This entry belongs to a study of blood T cells in healthy people across ages. PCR was performed a second time for roughly 7 to 12 cycles using a sample-barcoded 5' primer and a J-beta primer mix. TCRdb recomputed calls from the 5' RACE reads with MiXCR, one row per CDR3 protein. Found here are about 400,000 distinct CDR3 sequences, about 49% of them singletons; the top ten hold about 54%. Germline V CDR1 and CDR2: SQVTM, ANQGSEA. This CDR3 region has 13 residues. J lost 8 bases, V lost 5 bases, and 3 bases had no gene match. The chain employs TRBV29-1 and TRBJ2-1; 13 bases are a match to TRBD2. Sequences were obtained from blood. The receptor comes from a man between 60 and 75 years old in good health. The CDR3 DNA follows: TGCAGCGTTAGACTAGCGGGGGGTCATGAGCAGTTCTTC. It codes for CSVRLAGGHEQFF.